These T cell receptor beta chains were read from a single sample in a study of T cell responses to AZD1222 COVID-19 vaccine. Sequencing was performed with immunoSEQ multiplex PCR; in TCRdb, only in-frame clones are kept and a portion is missing. The sample includes 150,000 to 200,000 clones, approximately 90% seen only once; the top ten take around 3%. The sample in question was peripheral blood, obtained on day 0 of AZD1222 vaccination. These receptors were collected from an adult in good health. The CDR3 runs from the conserved cysteine through the conserved F or W. A D gene is named only where the DNA matches it firmly. Only some rows state a clone size, as once, few, many or a class for expanded clones.

v_call	d_call	clone_size	j_call	cdr3_aa	cdr3_nt
TRBV5-1	-	-	TRBJ1-1	CASSPDTGLLGEAFF	TGCGCCAGCAGCCCAGACACAGGGTTGTTGGGTGAAGCTTTCTTT
TRBV28	-	-	TRBJ2-4	CASGAGPDIQYF	TGTGCCAGCGGGGCCGGGCCGGACATTCAGTACTTC
TRBV5-1	-	-	TRBJ1-1	CATNDGQPNTEAFF	TGCGCCACTAATGATGGACAGCCGAACACTGAAGCTTTCTTT
TRBV27	-	-	TRBJ1-4	CASSLLGRTNEKLFF	TGTGCCAGCAGTTTACTGGGACGTACTAATGAAAAACTGTTTTTT
TRBV6-4	-	-	TRBJ2-5	CASQSGGRETQYF	TGTGCCAGCCAGTCGGGGGGCCGGGAGACCCAGTACTTC
TRBV4-3	TRBD1	-	TRBJ2-1	CASSQGPTGTGAYNEQFF	TGCGCCAGCAGCCAAGGGCCTACCGGGACAGGGGCCTACAATGAGCAGTTCTTC
TRBV19	TRBD1	few	TRBJ1-6	CASSPKGANNSPLHF	TGTGCCAGTAGTCCGAAGGGGGCGAATAATTCACCCCTCCACTTT
TRBV7-9	-	-	TRBJ2-2	CASSFPGASPNTGELFF	TGTGCCAGCAGCTTTCCAGGGGCCTCCCCTAACACCGGGGAGCTGTTTTTT
TRBV30	TRBD1	once	TRBJ2-7	CAWSSMGQGIYEQYF	TGTGCCTGGAGTTCCATGGGACAGGGGATCTACGAGCAGTACTTC
TRBV10-2	-	-	TRBJ2-7	CASRGTLTYEQYF	TGCGCCAGCAGGGGGACACTGACCTACGAGCAGTACTTC
TRBV27	-	once	TRBJ2-7	CASSSEGQLTYEQYF	TGTGCCAGCAGTTCAGAGGGGCAGCTAACCTACGAGCAGTACTTC
TRBV2	-	-	TRBJ1-2	CASRPTERLDYGYTF	TGTGCCAGCAGACCCACAGAGCGTTTAGACTATGGCTACACCTTC
TRBV12-5	-	-	TRBJ2-5	CASGSDKWTQYF	TGTGCTAGTGGTTCGGACAAGTGGACCCAGTACTTC
TRBV9	TRBD1	-	TRBJ2-1	CASSVDRGQGGNEQFF	TGTGCCAGCAGCGTAGACAGAGGACAGGGCGGGAATGAGCAGTTCTTC
TRBV29-1	TRBD1	-	TRBJ2-7	CSVLTGGGYEQYF	TGCAGCGTGCTGACAGGGGGCGGCTACGAGCAGTACTTC
TRBV12-5	-	-	TRBJ1-4	CASMGVPTNEKLFF	TGTGCTAGTATGGGGGTCCCAACTAATGAAAAACTGTTTTTT
TRBV4-1	TRBD2	-	TRBJ2-5	CASSQLRSGVGRETQYF	TGCGCCAGCAGCCAACTACGGAGCGGGGTAGGGCGAGAGACCCAGTACTTC
TRBV6-4	-	-	TRBJ1-1	CASSAQSGTEAFF	TGTGCCAGCAGTGCCCAGTCGGGCACTGAAGCTTTCTTT
TRBV18	-	-	TRBJ2-3	CASSPPSSRDTQYF	TGTGCCAGCTCACCCCCTTCCAGTAGAGATACGCAGTATTTT
TRBV29-1	-	-	TRBJ2-6	CSVRGSGANVLTF	TGCAGCGTGAGGGGTTCTGGGGCCAACGTCCTGACTTTC
TRBV5-4	TRBD2	-	TRBJ2-4	CASSLDGGGAKNIQYF	TGTGCCAGCAGCTTAGATGGCGGGGGGGCCAAAAACATTCAGTACTTC
TRBV4-3	-	-	TRBJ2-7	CASSQAAGRYEQYF	TGCGCCAGCAGCCAAGCGGCGGGCAGATACGAGCAGTACTTC
TRBV6-5	TRBD1	-	TRBJ2-3	CASSRRGQNTDTQYF	TGTGCCAGCAGTCGCCGGGGACAGAACACAGATACGCAGTATTTT
TRBV7-9	-	once	TRBJ1-2	CASSSDTDYGYTF	TGTGCCAGCAGCTCGGACACGGACTATGGCTACACCTTC
TRBV19	TRBD1	once	TRBJ1-5	CASSIHRGQPQHF	TGTGCCAGTAGTATCCACAGGGGGCAACCCCAGCATTTT
TRBV19	TRBD1	-	TRBJ1-2	CASNDRVGGYTF	TGTGCCAGTAACGACAGGGTCGGCGGCTACACCTTC
TRBV27	TRBD1	-	TRBJ1-5	CASSFGTGRNQPQHF	TGTGCCAGCAGTTTTGGGACAGGGAGGAATCAGCCCCAGCATTTT
TRBV27	-	-	TRBJ1-6	CASSRREYTTPLHF	TGTGCCAGCAGCCGAAGGGAGTATACGACACCCCTCCACTTT
TRBV4-2	TRBD1	-	TRBJ1-1	CASSPGQLNRMNTEAFF	TGTGCCAGCAGCCCGGGACAGTTAAATCGGATGAACACTGAAGCTTTCTTT
TRBV7-2	-	-	TRBJ1-3	CASSKGQPSSGNTIYF	TGTGCCAGCAGCAAAGGACAGCCGAGCTCTGGAAACACCATATATTTT
TRBV5-5	-	-	TRBJ1-2	CASSLGAGLNYGYTF	TGTGCCAGCAGCCTGGGGGCAGGGCTTAACTATGGCTACACCTTC
TRBV30	-	-	TRBJ2-7	CAWSVQGTYEQYF	TGTGCCTGGAGTGTTCAGGGGACCTACGAGCAGTACTTC
TRBV30	-	once	TRBJ2-7	CAWSVRDPYEQYF	TGTGCCTGGAGTGTACGGGATCCCTACGAGCAGTACTTC